Each of the 4 T cell receptor beta chains below was sequenced from the same sample in a study of beta chain features in type 1 diabetes. Of the isolated RNA, all was reverse transcribed, and so the sequenced material was expressed TCRB transcripts. Profiling relied on immunoSEQ multiplex PCR, and the TCRdb table lists in-frame clones only, not all of them. This table holds hundreds of thousands of clones, around 10% found once. Sequencing used naive CD4+ T cells from blood. Receptors originate from a woman under 40 in good health.

The genes are TRBV5-4 and TRBJ2-5, with TRBD1 identical over 8 bases. With 2 bases clipped from V and 1 base from J, the junction kept 7 bases outside the gene matches. Per the germline V gene, CDR1 is SGHNT and CDR2 is YYREEE (reference sequence). The CDR3 consists of 16 residues. CDR3: CASSFKTGAFQETQYF. The CDR3, as DNA: TGTGCCAGCAGCTTCAAGACAGGGGCGTTCCAAGAGACCCAGTACTTC.

V and J are TRBV29-1 and TRBJ2-1; tentatively, D is TRBD2 (6 bases). V was clipped by 4 bases and J by 2 bases, with 9 bases between them. The CDR3 runs 13 residues. Germline CDR1 is SQVTM and CDR2 is ANQGSEA. CDR3 sequence: CSVVVAAYNEQFF. DNA of the CDR3: TGCAGCGTTGTGGTAGCGGCCTACAATGAGCAGTTCTTC.

The chain employs TRBV6-5 and TRBJ1-1, with a possible D match to TRBD1 (5 bases). The germline CDR1 and CDR2 sequences are MNHEY and SVGAGI. Trimming removed 6 bases from V and 1 base from J, with 9 bases in between. The CDR3 is 13 residues long. The CDR3 spells CASSNTGNTEAFF. The CDR3 nucleotides read TGTGCCAGCAGCAATACAGGGAACACTGAAGCTTTCTTT.

This clone was seen a handful of times. The chain links TRBV2 to TRBJ2-2; D not certain. V lost 6 bases and J 6 bases, leaving 11 bases between the germline ends. Germline loops: CDR1 SNHLY, CDR2 FYNNEI. The CDR3 is made up of 13 amino acids. The DNA of the CDR3 is TGTGCCAGCAGATTCGAGATGCCCGGGGAGCTGTTTTTT. Protein sequence: CASRFEMPGELFF.